The rows below give T cell receptor beta chains drawn from one sample of a study of T cell changes during pregnancy in multiple sclerosis. Clones were read by immunoSEQ multiplex PCR, and TCRdb kept only the in-frame ones, dropping some. This sample has 90,000 or so clones; around 93% occur once, and the top ten carry about 0.95%. The sample was peripheral blood, taken before pregnancy. The receptors shown here come from a female donor with multiple sclerosis, enrolled in a pregnancy study. CDR3s include the opening cysteine and the closing phenylalanine or tryptophan. Each record gives: clone size, V gene, J gene, D gene, CDR3 protein, CDR3 DNA. D genes are given only for firm matches. Clone size appears in some rows only: once, few, many, or a class for an expanded clone.

size: once
V: TRBV19
J: TRBJ1-3
D: NA
CDR3: CASSTGGGLSGNTIYF
DNA: TGTGCCAGTAGTACTGGTGGGGGCCTCTCTGGAAACACCATATATTTT

size: few
V: TRBV30
J: TRBJ1-1
D: NA
CDR3: CAWAGRAEAFF
DNA: TGTGCCTGGGCTGGGAGGGCTGAAGCTTTCTTT

size: NA
V: TRBV7-9
J: TRBJ2-5
D: NA
CDR3: CASRPSGYWETQYF
DNA: TGTGCCAGCAGACCCTCAGGATACTGGGAGACCCAGTACTTC

size: NA
V: TRBV28
J: TRBJ2-2
D: TRBD2
CDR3: CATLGRREAGGTGELFF
DNA: TGTGCCACCCTGGGGAGGCGGGAGGCTGGTGGGACCGGGGAGCTGTTTTTT

size: NA
V: TRBV6-5
J: TRBJ2-7
D: NA
CDR3: CASSYTAYYEQYF
DNA: TGTGCCAGCAGTTATACAGCCTACTACGAGCAGTACTTC

size: NA
V: TRBV28
J: TRBJ2-1
D: NA
CDR3: CASSLAGPSYNEQFF
DNA: TGTGCCAGCAGTTTAGCGGGTCCCTCCTACAATGAGCAGTTCTTC

size: NA
V: TRBV5-4
J: TRBJ2-7
D: TRBD2
CDR3: CASSLTGTILYEQYF
DNA: TGTGCCAGCAGTCTGACCGGGACTATACTCTACGAGCAGTACTTC

size: NA
V: TRBV9
J: TRBJ2-7
D: NA
CDR3: CASSRGGDTGEQYF
DNA: TGTGCCAGCAGCAGGGGAGGGGACACTGGGGAGCAGTACTTC

size: NA
V: TRBV7-9
J: TRBJ2-7
D: TRBD2
CDR3: CASSPTSGSSYEQYF
DNA: TGTGCCAGCAGCCCGACTAGCGGGAGCTCCTACGAGCAGTACTTC

size: NA
V: TRBV10-1
J: TRBJ1-3
D: NA
CDR3: CASSRSRAGNTIYF
DNA: TGCGCCAGCAGTCGATCCAGGGCTGGAAACACCATATATTTT

size: NA
V: TRBV10-3
J: TRBJ1-1
D: NA
CDR3: CAISESGLAEAFF
DNA: TGTGCCATCAGTGAGTCGGGGCTCGCTGAAGCTTTCTTT

size: NA
V: TRBV4-1
J: TRBJ2-7
D: TRBD2
CDR3: CASSQLAGVSYEQYF
DNA: TGCGCCAGCAGCCAACTAGCGGGAGTATCCTACGAGCAGTACTTC

size: NA
V: TRBV7-6
J: TRBJ2-3
D: TRBD2
CDR3: CASSLGLAGTDTQYF
DNA: TGTGCCAGCAGCTTAGGACTAGCGGGGACAGATACGCAGTATTTT

size: NA
V: TRBV2
J: TRBJ2-1
D: NA
CDR3: CASSSRQVYNEQFF
DNA: TGTGCCAGCAGTAGCCGACAGGTTTACAATGAGCAGTTCTTC

size: NA
V: TRBV11-2
J: TRBJ2-1
D: NA
CDR3: CASSLVVSTSSYNEQFF
DNA: TGTGCCAGCAGCTTAGTGGTTAGCACGAGCTCCTACAATGAGCAGTTCTTC

size: NA
V: TRBV27
J: TRBJ1-2
D: NA
CDR3: CASSLSRGYGYTF
DNA: TGTGCCAGCAGTTTAAGCCGAGGCTATGGCTACACCTTC

size: NA
V: TRBV19
J: TRBJ1-1
D: NA
CDR3: CASSGVGAGRGNTEAFF
DNA: TGTGCCAGTAGTGGTGTGGGGGCCGGGAGGGGAAACACTGAAGCTTTCTTT

size: NA
V: TRBV6-5
J: TRBJ2-7
D: TRBD1
CDR3: CASSYGQGGLSYEQYF
DNA: TGTGCCAGCAGTTACGGACAGGGGGGACTTTCCTACGAGCAGTACTTC

size: once
V: TRBV9
J: TRBJ1-1
D: TRBD1
CDR3: CASSVATGASTEAFF
DNA: TGTGCCAGCAGCGTAGCAACAGGGGCTAGCACTGAAGCTTTCTTT

size: NA
V: TRBV13
J: TRBJ1-2
D: NA
CDR3: CASTLYRVSNYYGYTF
DNA: TGTGCCAGCACCCTTTACAGGGTTTCGAACTACTATGGCTACACCTTC

size: NA
V: TRBV7-9
J: TRBJ1-6
D: TRBD1
CDR3: CASSLQGAKTRSPLHF
DNA: TGTGCCAGCAGCTTACAGGGGGCTAAGACCCGTTCACCCCTCCACTTT

size: NA
V: TRBV5-1
J: TRBJ2-7
D: NA
CDR3: CASSQDMTTIFTEQYF
DNA: TGCGCCAGCAGCCAGGACATGACCACCATATTCACCGAGCAGTACTTC

size: few
V: TRBV5-5
J: TRBJ2-7
D: TRBD2
CDR3: CASSLRGLAGGIGYEQYF
DNA: TGTGCCAGCAGCCTGAGGGGGCTAGCGGGGGGGATTGGCTACGAGCAGTACTTC

size: NA
V: TRBV7-9
J: TRBJ2-5
D: TRBD2
CDR3: CASRPLGGRSQETQYF
DNA: TGTGCCAGCAGACCCTTGGGCGGGAGGAGTCAAGAGACCCAGTACTTC

size: NA
V: TRBV9
J: TRBJ2-1
D: NA
CDR3: CASSVRGTSYNEQFF
DNA: TGTGCCAGCAGCGTGCGCGGGACCTCCTACAATGAGCAGTTCTTC

size: NA
V: TRBV25-1
J: TRBJ2-5
D: TRBD1
CDR3: CASSDQEGQGRLAQYF
DNA: TGTGCCAGCAGTGATCAAGAGGGACAGGGGCGCTTGGCCCAGTACTTC

size: NA
V: TRBV4-2
J: TRBJ1-4
D: NA
CDR3: CASSQSREGKLFF
DNA: TGTGCCAGCAGCCAAAGCAGGGAAGGAAAACTGTTTTTT

size: NA
V: TRBV6-1
J: TRBJ2-2
D: TRBD2
CDR3: CASSELIAGANTGELFF
DNA: TGTGCCAGCAGTGAACTAATAGCGGGAGCGAACACCGGGGAGCTGTTTTTT

size: NA
V: TRBV5-8
J: TRBJ2-2
D: NA
CDR3: CASSRTSLAGSTGELFF
DNA: TGTGCCAGCAGCCGGACTTCTCTTGCTGGGTCCACCGGGGAGCTGTTTTTT

size: NA
V: TRBV4-1
J: TRBJ2-5
D: NA
CDR3: CASSQDEASGYRGETQYF
DNA: TGCGCCAGCAGCCAAGATGAGGCTAGCGGGTACAGGGGAGAGACCCAGTACTTC

size: NA
V: TRBV2
J: TRBJ2-1
D: TRBD1
CDR3: CASMGDGDRENWNEQFF
DNA: TGTGCCAGCATGGGCGACGGCGACAGGGAAAATTGGAATGAGCAGTTCTTC

size: NA
V: TRBV25-1
J: TRBJ2-5
D: TRBD1
CDR3: CASRHTGGVETQYF
DNA: TGTGCCAGCAGGCATACAGGGGGCGTAGAGACCCAGTACTTC

size: NA
V: TRBV5-4
J: TRBJ2-1
D: TRBD2
CDR3: CASSFLGGRYNEQFF
DNA: TGTGCCAGCAGCTTCCTGGGGGGGAGATACAATGAGCAGTTCTTC

size: few
V: TRBV5-1
J: TRBJ1-4
D: NA
CDR3: CASSLSTGNNEKLFF
DNA: TGCGCCAGCAGCTTGTCTACAGGGAATAATGAAAAACTGTTTTTT

size: NA
V: TRBV11-1
J: TRBJ1-5
D: NA
CDR3: CASSLGANQPQHF
DNA: TGTGCCAGCAGCTTGGGAGCCAATCAGCCCCAGCATTTT

size: few
V: TRBV2
J: TRBJ1-2
D: NA
CDR3: CASIRNSPGANYGYTF
DNA: TGTGCCAGCATACGTAACAGCCCAGGCGCTAACTATGGCTACACCTTC

size: NA
V: TRBV9
J: TRBJ2-3
D: NA
CDR3: CASSVERASTDTQYF
DNA: TGTGCCAGCAGCGTCGAGAGAGCGAGTACAGATACGCAGTATTTT

size: NA
V: TRBV2
J: TRBJ2-7
D: TRBD1
CDR3: CASRGGQGGAEQYF
DNA: TGTGCCAGCAGAGGAGGACAGGGGGGGGCCGAGCAGTACTTC